This T cell receptor beta chain was identified during a study of vaccination and CD4 T cells after COVID-19. Turning to the study itself: Convalescent individuals numbered four females and six males, two being Hispanic. Stimulation of cells relied on overlapping spike peptides derived from SARS-CoV-2, HCoV-NL63, HCoV-OC43 and HCoV-229E.

Described treatment: 10-day PBMC culture with coronavirus spike peptide pools or control peptides (ViraFEST assay). Peptide pool stimulation in ViraFEST expanded antigen-specific T cells, whose TCRs were then sequenced. The Oncomine TCR Beta short-read assay sequenced DNA from cultured CD4+ T cells. CD4+ T cells were cultured, and genomic DNA was extracted from them. TCRdb ran MiXCR on the PCR reads and lists one entry per CDR3 protein. Of around 19,000 distinct CDR3 sequences in the sample, roughly two fifths were seen once. As concerns this clonotype: Its antigen is undetermined.

There are 13 residues in the CDR3. Per germline, CDR1 SGHRS and CDR2 YFSETQ. Trimming shortened V by 4 bases and J by 5 bases, and 13 bases separated the two germline ends. The sequences come from CD4+ T cells from blood, cultured in vitro, collected after SARS-CoV-2 vaccination. The clonotype originates from a human donor who had recovered from COVID-19. The rearrangement uses TRBV5-1 and TRBJ2-7; no reliable D call. CDR3 region: CASSLSGLNEQYF. CDR3 DNA sequence: TGCGCCAGCAGCCTTTCGGGCCTCAACGAGCAGTACTTC.